The next 7 T cell receptor beta chains were all read from a single sample in a study of T cells after posttransplantation cyclophosphamide (dated by TCRdb to between 2015 and 2016). Library preparation employed the immunoSEQ multiplex PCR assay. The table was pulled from immuneACCESS by TCRdb, which kept in-frame rearrangements only. Such tables lose some clones; where checked, under half of the loss comes from unresolved V genes, and the rest has no known cause. This sample is represented by 40,000 to 60,000 clones, with no singletons among them. The ten top clones hold roughly 2.2% of the sample. Sequencing was performed on PBMCs. Source of these receptors: a man aged 40-49 years in good health, CMV-negative, and a related stem cell transplant donor.

This clone has ten or more counts. The rearrangement links TRBV4-1 to TRBJ2-7, with 12 bases matching TRBD2. This CDR3 comprises 14 residues. Looked up from germline, CDR1 is MGHRA and CDR2 is YSYEKL. The V gene end was trimmed by 4 bases and the J gene end by 3 bases; junction bases not matched to a gene: 1. In DNA, the CDR3 is TGCGCCAGCAGCCGGACTAGCGGGGTCTACGAGCAGTACTTC. Translation: CASSRTSGVYEQYF.

This clone was counted ten times or more. CDR3 region: CASSSLGRTYNEQFF. The CDR3 nucleotides are TGTGCCAGCAGTTCCCTGGGGAGGACCTACAATGAGCAGTTCTTC. The chain employs TRBV27 and TRBJ2-1; tentative D call: TRBD2 (6 bases). The CDR3 runs 15 residues. V lost 4 bases and J lost 2, with 12 bases in between. Germline V gene data show CDR1 as MNHEY and CDR2 as SMNVEV (reference sequence).

This clone was found many times. The rearrangement links TRBV7-9 to TRBJ1-5; D gene ambiguous. The germline V gene encodes CDR1 SEHNR and CDR2 FQNEAQ (reference sequence). Trimming shortened V by 3 bases and J by 4 bases, and 4 bases separated the two germline ends. The CDR3 sequence is 12 residues long. In DNA form, the CDR3 reads TGTGCCAGCAGCTTTATGAATCAGCCCCAGCATTTT. Translating it yields CASSFMNQPQHF.

This clone was observed a handful of times. The rearrangement uses TRBV6-1 and TRBJ2-7; 10 bases map to TRBD1. CDR3 length: 15 residues. Per germline, CDR1 MNHNS and CDR2 SASEGT. After removal of 6 bases from V and 1 base from J, the junction contained 6 bases not matched to a gene. CDR3 sequence: CASSRGGQGSYEQYF. In nucleotides, the CDR3 is TGTGCCAGCAGCCGAGGGGGACAGGGGTCCTACGAGCAGTACTTC.

This clone showed up many times. V is TRBV7-2 and J is TRBJ2-5, with D perhaps matching TRBD2 (5 bases). Germline V gene data show CDR1 as SGHTA and CDR2 as FQGNSA. CDR3 size: 15 residues. Trimming cost V 1 base and J 0 bases, with 9 bases left between them. Here the CDR3 reads CASSLGRGYQETQYF. Here the CDR3 DNA reads TGTGCCAGCAGCTTAGGGAGAGGGTACCAAGAGACCCAGTACTTC.

At least ten counts were recorded for this clone. The V call is TRBV7-6, the J call TRBJ2-1; 12 bases align to TRBD2. Looked up from germline, CDR1 is SGHVS and CDR2 is FNYEAQ. This CDR3 spans 15 amino acids. Trimming removed 5 bases from V and 6 bases from J; junction bases left unmatched: 5. CDR3 nucleotides: TGTGCCAGCAGCCTTACTAGCGGGAGGACCAATGAGCAGTTCTTC. It is translated as CASSLTSGRTNEQFF.

This clone has more than one count but fewer than ten. The junction shows a germline mismatch at one end, possibly a read error. This chain uses TRBV6-5 with TRBJ2-2; D perhaps matches TRBD2 (5 bases). The CDR3 is 12 amino acids. Germline CDR1 reads MNHEY; CDR2 reads SVGAGI. Here the CDR3 DNA reads TGTGCCAGCAGAAGGGTGCACCGGGGAGCTGTTTTT. This codes for CASRRVHRGAVF.